Listed below are T cell receptor beta chains from one sample, sequenced in a study of blood T cell repertoires in COVID-19. Sequencing used immunoSEQ multiplex PCR; TCRdb keeps in-frame clones, though not all of them. The sample shows approximately 100,000 clones, around 81% of them seen only once. The sample taken for sequencing was peripheral blood. These receptor sequences come from a man between 60 and 75 years old with acute or convalescent COVID-19. CDR3s leave out the opening cysteine and the closing phenylalanine or tryptophan. D genes are given only for firm matches. Clone size is shown for a subset of rows, as once, few, many or a class of expanded clone.

>TRBV2|TRBJ1-3|.|.
ASSEAVSGNTIY
>TRBV27|TRBJ1-5|few|.
ASSRGSNQPQH
>TRBV12-5|TRBJ1-3|few|.
ASGFQGVSGNTIY
>TRBV25-1|TRBJ1-5|.|.
ASSDAGLGGGQPQH
>TRBV6-5|TRBJ1-2|once|TRBD1
ASTSKGSSGGGYT
>TRBV2|TRBJ2-1|.|.
ASSEARVYNEQF
>TRBV11-2|TRBJ1-1|once|TRBD1
ASSRIGQGPTEAF
>TRBV4-3|TRBJ2-1|.|.
ASSQVTGGLNEQF
>TRBV5-4|TRBJ1-1|.|.
ASSQRGGEGEAF
>TRBV5-1|TRBJ2-3|few|TRBD2
ASSSGGRVDTQY
>TRBV18|TRBJ1-3|.|.
ASSPRAEGNTIY
>TRBV12-3/TRBV12-4|TRBJ1-1|once|.
ASSWGLEAF
>TRBV25-1|TRBJ2-7|.|.
ASSVGDLNEQY
>TRBV6-5|TRBJ2-7|.|TRBD1
ASSTTGETDEQY
>TRBV30|TRBJ1-2|once|TRBD1
AWSVTGGGYGYT
>TRBV6-5|TRBJ2-7|few|TRBD2
ASSPGAGGQYEQY
>TRBV19|TRBJ2-7|.|TRBD1
ASTPSGTGYYEQY
>TRBV5-1|TRBJ1-1|.|TRBD1
ASSLTGTGSWTEAF
>TRBV6-6|TRBJ1-1|.|.
ASSTTLFEAF
>TRBV12-3/TRBV12-4|TRBJ1-1|.|.
ASSPTGRTEAF
>TRBV18|TRBJ2-2|once|TRBD1
ASSPYVTGRNTGELF
>TRBV13|TRBJ2-7|.|TRBD2
ASSFSTSGGYEQY
>TRBV10-3|TRBJ2-7|.|TRBD2
AISAGTSGTPYEQY
>TRBV2|TRBJ2-7|.|.
ASIADVSYEQY
>TRBV3-1/TRBV3-2|TRBJ1-2|.|TRBD1
ASSQNRGWGYT
>TRBV29-1|TRBJ1-1|.|.
SASGGMNTEAF
>TRBV6-5|TRBJ1-2|once|.
ASTRTVGDGYT
>TRBV15|TRBJ2-5|.|TRBD2
ATSRTSGGVQETQY
>TRBV15|TRBJ1-3|.|TRBD1
ATSRASSGTGGNTIY
>TRBV18|TRBJ2-7|.|TRBD1
ASSPRGGQGAYEQY
>TRBV15|TRBJ2-6|few|.
ATRAAAGANVLT
>TRBV14|TRBJ1-6|.|.
ASSPPGSYNSPLH
>TRBV18|TRBJ1-1|few|.
ASSPWKGDAGTEAF
>TRBV7-3|TRBJ2-7|.|TRBD1
ASSPGDSYEQY
>TRBV30|TRBJ1-4|.|.
AWGQGRTNEKLF
>TRBV27|TRBJ1-2|.|TRBD1
ASSRTGGFSDGYT
>TRBV19|TRBJ2-3|once|TRBD1
ASRPRGQGLSDTQY
>TRBV28|TRBJ1-5|once|TRBD1
ASSPTTGSNQPQH
>TRBV4-3|TRBJ2-3|.|TRBD1
ASSQDLPGDRGPDTQY
>TRBV5-1|TRBJ2-1|.|TRBD2
ASSTAPGLAGGIHEQF
>TRBV5-4|TRBJ1-3|once|TRBD1
ASSLAGGSGNTIY
>TRBV4-2|TRBJ1-4|.|TRBD1
ASSQEDRINEKLF
>TRBV6-5|TRBJ1-1|.|TRBD1
ASSSRDRRTLKAF
>TRBV9|TRBJ2-7|.|TRBD1
ASSGGPGPGTGVSYEQY
>TRBV4-3|TRBJ1-5|.|TRBD1
ASSQDDSGGDQPQH
>TRBV9|TRBJ2-1|.|TRBD2
ASTPTSDAIDEQF
>TRBV7-2|TRBJ2-2|.|TRBD2
ASSLEASGGTAGELF
>TRBV16|TRBJ1-6|few|TRBD1
ASSGGQDNSPLH
>TRBV30|TRBJ1-1|.|.
AWSLTGTEAF
>TRBV4-1|TRBJ1-1|.|.
ASSPQPSGYEAF
>TRBV5-1|TRBJ1-1|few|TRBD1
ASSLQGIGTEAF
>TRBV28|TRBJ1-4|.|TRBD1
ASSLRQGAEKLF
>TRBV4-1|TRBJ1-5|.|.
ASSQDTGSNQPQH
>TRBV23-1|TRBJ2-7|.|.
ASSRPGHPKRYEQY
>TRBV4-3|TRBJ1-5|few|.
ASSPGVQGNQPQH
>TRBV15|TRBJ2-1|.|TRBD1
ATSRARTGLYEQF
>TRBV29-1|TRBJ2-1|.|.
SVVRTDYNEQF
>TRBV12-3/TRBV12-4|TRBJ1-2|.|.
ASSFQQGGYT
>TRBV29-1|TRBJ1-1|.|.
SVGLGQAMNTEAF
>TRBV12-3/TRBV12-4|TRBJ1-2|.|.
ASSLGGDGGYT